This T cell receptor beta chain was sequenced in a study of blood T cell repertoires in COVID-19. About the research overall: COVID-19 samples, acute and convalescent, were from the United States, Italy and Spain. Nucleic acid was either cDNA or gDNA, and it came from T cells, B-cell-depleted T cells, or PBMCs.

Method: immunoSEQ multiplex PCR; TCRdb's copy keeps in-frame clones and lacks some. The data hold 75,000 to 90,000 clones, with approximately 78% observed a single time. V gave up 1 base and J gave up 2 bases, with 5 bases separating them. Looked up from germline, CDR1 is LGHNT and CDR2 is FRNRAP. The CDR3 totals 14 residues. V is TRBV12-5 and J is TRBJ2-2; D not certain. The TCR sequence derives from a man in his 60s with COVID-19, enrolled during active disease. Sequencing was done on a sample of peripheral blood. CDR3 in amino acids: CASGLGSNTGELFF. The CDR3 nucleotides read TGTGCTAGTGGTTTGGGGAGTAACACCGGGGAGCTGTTTTTT.